Following are 16 T cell receptor beta chains from one sample sequenced in a study of shared clonotypes between healthy human individuals. Using immunoSEQ multiplex PCR, the repertoire was profiled, and TCRdb retains in-frame clones only, with some absent. The sample lists some 2,100,000 clones; 85% to 95% were seen once. CD45RO-negative CD8 cells positively selected for CCR7 made up the naive population, which excluded terminally differentiated effector memory CD45RA+ cells. Sequencing was performed on naive CD8+ T cells from PBMCs. Receptors originate from a man aged 18 to 29 in good health. Some clones in this sample may be carry-over from other donors' samples.

The chain combines TRBV7-8 with TRBJ1-2; 7 bases line up with TRBD1. J lost 6 bases, V lost 5 bases, and 12 bases had no gene match. The CDR3 extends over 15 amino acids. Germline V gives CDR1 SGHVS, CDR2 FQNEAQ. CDR3 sequence reads: CASSDPGQQDHGYTF. CDR3 in DNA: TGTGCCAGCAGCGACCCGGGACAGCAAGACCATGGCTACACCTTC. The full variable domain, completed using reference TRBV7-8 and TRBJ1-2, is GAGVSQSPRYKVAKRGQDVALRCDPISGHVSLFWYQQALGQGPEFLTYFQNEAQLDKSGLPSDRFFAERPEGSVSTLKIQRTQQEDSAVYLCASSDPGQQDHGYTFGSGTRLTVV.

V is TRBV9 and J is TRBJ1-3; the D gene is possibly TRBD1 (5 bases). CDR3 size: 15 residues. Deletions cut 4 bases from V and 3 bases from J, with 14 bases between. CDR1 SGDLS and CDR2 YYNGEE come from the germline V gene. CDR3 sequence: CASSPHGAFGNTIYF. The CDR3 region has the DNA TGTGCCAGCAGCCCCCACGGGGCCTTTGGAAACACCATATATTTT. Looking up the rest from reference TRBV9 and TRBJ1-3 gives the full variable domain: DSGVTQTPKHLITATGQRVTLRCSPRSGDLSVYWYQQSLDQGLQFLIQYYNGEERAKGNILERFSAQQFPDLHSELNLSSLELGDSALYFCASSPHGAFGNTIYFGEGSWLTVV.

V and J are TRBV4-1 and TRBJ1-5, with D possibly being TRBD1 (6 bases). V lost 4 bases to trimming and J lost 5 bases, with 15 bases between them. The germline V gene has CDR1 MGHRA and CDR2 YSYEKL. The CDR3 totals 15 residues. The DNA of the CDR3 is TGCGCCAGCAGCCGTACGGAACAGGGAGATCAGCCCCAGCATTTT. Its protein is CASSRTEQGDQPQHF.

The chain has TRBV7-8 and TRBJ2-1; D uncertain. The germline V and J ends were trimmed by 2 bases and 5 bases, with 10 bases remaining between them. In germline, CDR1 is SGHVS, CDR2 FQNEAQ. The CDR3 extends over 14 amino acids. The CDR3 DNA is TGTGCCAGCAGCTTACGTCTAGGGAACAATGAGCAGTTCTTC. As protein: CASSLRLGNNEQFF.

The genes are TRBV9 and TRBJ2-5; D tentatively fits TRBD1 or TRBD2 (5 bases each). CDR1 and CDR2 (germline): SGDLS, YYNGEE. Trimming took off 5 bases at V and 0 bases at J, with 14 bases between the two ends. The CDR3 is 15 amino acids. CDR3 sequence reads: CASSSRDGDQETQYF. Written as DNA, the CDR3 is TGTGCCAGCAGTAGTAGGGACGGAGACCAAGAGACCCAGTACTTC.

Comment on this clone: This sample includes further DNA sequences coding for the same CDR3. The chain is built from TRBV6-1 and TRBJ2-7, with D uncertain. Trimming stripped 1 base from V and 2 bases from J, with 3 bases between. Germline lookup yields CDR1 MNHNS and CDR2 SASEGT. This CDR3 has 12 amino acids. The DNA for the CDR3 is TGTGCCAGCAGTGAAGGAGCCTACGAGCAGTACTTC. Its protein is CASSEGAYEQYF.

The CDR3, as DNA: TGTGCCAGCAGCTTTACCCACTCCTACAATGAGCAGTTCTTC. It translates to CASSFTHSYNEQFF. The rearrangement joins TRBV5-6 to TRBJ2-1; no clear D. CDR1 and CDR2 from the germline V gene are SGHDT and YYEEEE. This CDR3 region has 14 residues. Trimming took 2 bases from V and 0 from J, leaving 6 bases between them.

The chain employs TRBV28 and TRBJ2-1; D not certain. The CDR3 has 13 residues. V was cut by 3 bases and J by 5 bases, with 8 bases left in between. Germline V gene lookup returns CDR1 MDHEN and CDR2 SYDVKM. CDR3 sequence (DNA): TGTGCCAGCAGTTTCGATAGAAACAATGAGCAGTTCTTC. Amino acid sequence: CASSFDRNNEQFF.

This chain connects TRBV7-3 to TRBJ1-1; a possible D gene is TRBD1 (5 bases). From germline, CDR1 is SGHTA and CDR2 FQGTGA. V dropped 3 bases and J dropped 4 bases, with 9 bases sitting between them. The CDR3 runs to 13 residues. CDR3 nucleotide sequence: TGTGCCAGCAGCTTTCTGGGGACCACTGAAGCTTTCTTT. This gives the protein CASSFLGTTEAFF.

The genes are TRBV5-1 and TRBJ2-1; the D is unclear. V shed 8 bases and J shed 0 bases, with 3 bases lying between them. Germline V gene sequence: CDR1 SGHRS, CDR2 YFSETQ. This CDR3 has 11 amino acids. The chain's CDR3 is CASFSYNEQFF. CDR3 coding DNA: TGCGCCAGTTTCTCCTACAATGAGCAGTTCTTC.

This clone has a single count. J is TRBJ2-7 and V is TRBV27; 7 nucleotides line up with TRBD1. Losses at the gene ends were 2 bases for V and 3 bases for J; bases not matched to a gene: 10. CDR1 and CDR2 (germline): MNHEY, SMNVEV (reference sequence). There are 16 residues in the CDR3. This CDR3 reads CASSLLLAGGVYEQYF. The CDR3 DNA sequence: TGTGCCAGCAGTTTACTCCTCGCAGGGGGTGTCTACGAGCAGTACTTC.

The sample holds one count of this clone. This chain uses TRBV6-5 with TRBJ2-5, with D perhaps TRBD1 (6 bases). Looked up from germline, CDR1 is MNHEY and CDR2 is SVGAGI. The V gene lost 11 bases and the J gene lost 2 bases, with 15 bases spanning the gap. The CDR3 covers 13 residues. The CDR3 sequence is CASQQGSQETQYF. In nucleotides, the CDR3 is TGTGCCTCCCAACAGGGATCTCAAGAGACCCAGTACTTC.

This chain connects TRBV2 to TRBJ1-2; D is ambiguous. V was trimmed by 11 bases and J by 2 bases, leaving 24 bases between them. Germline V gene sequence: CDR1 SNHLY, CDR2 FYNNEI. This CDR3 region has 16 residues. CDR3 residues: CACGERTEDANYGYTF. The CDR3 DNA reads as TGTGCCTGCGGGGAGCGGACGGAGGACGCAAACTATGGCTACACCTTC.

As for this clone: The sample holds other DNA sequences that translate to the same CDR3. V gene TRBV11-2 combines with J gene TRBJ2-1, with D perhaps TRBD1 (6 bases). There are 13 residues in the CDR3. V lost 5 bases, J lost 7 bases, and 12 bases lay in between. The V gene's germline CDR1 is SGHAT and CDR2 FQNNGV. This CDR3 is CASSPGRGNEQFF. The CDR3 DNA is TGTGCCAGCAGCCCCGGCAGGGGAAATGAGCAGTTCTTC. Variable domain in full (rest from reference TRBV11-2 and TRBJ2-1): EAGVAQSPRYKIIEKRQSVAFWCNPISGHATLYWYQQILGQGPKLLIQFQNNGVVDDSQLPKDRFSAERLKGVDSTLKIQPAKLEDSAVYLCASSPGRGNEQFFGPGTRLTVL.

The chain uses TRBV11-2 and TRBJ1-2; D may be TRBD1 (6 bases). This CDR3 is built from 13 residues. Germline V gene sequence: CDR1 SGHAT, CDR2 FQNNGV. Trimming shortened V by 4 bases and J by 8 bases, and 14 bases separated the two germline ends. The CDR3 DNA follows: TGTGCCAGCAGCTCAGGGGTCTTCGGGGGCTACACCTTC. Translated, it gives CASSSGVFGGYTF.

The chain uses TRBV6-6 and TRBJ1-5, with a tentative D call TRBD1 (5 bases). Germline V lookup: CDR1 MNHNY, CDR2 SVGAGI (reference sequence). Trimming stripped 2 bases from V and 6 bases from J, with 11 bases between. The CDR3 consists of 14 residues. Here the CDR3 DNA reads TGTGCCAGCAGTTACCCCGATGGGGGTCAGCCCCAGCATTTT. Amino acids: CASSYPDGGQPQHF.